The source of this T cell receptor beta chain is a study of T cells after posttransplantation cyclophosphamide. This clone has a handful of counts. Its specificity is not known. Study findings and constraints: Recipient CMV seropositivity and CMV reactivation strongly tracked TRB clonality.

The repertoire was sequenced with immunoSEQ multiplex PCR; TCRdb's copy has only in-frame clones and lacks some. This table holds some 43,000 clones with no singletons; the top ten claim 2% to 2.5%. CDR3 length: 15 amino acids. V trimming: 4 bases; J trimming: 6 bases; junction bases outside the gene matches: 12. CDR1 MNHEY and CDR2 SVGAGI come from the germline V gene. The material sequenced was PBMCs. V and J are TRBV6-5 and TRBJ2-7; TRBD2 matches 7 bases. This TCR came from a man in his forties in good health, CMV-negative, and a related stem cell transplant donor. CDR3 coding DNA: TGTGCCAGCAGTTTGAGCGGGGATCAAGAATTCGAGCAGTACTTC. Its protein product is CASSLSGDQEFEQYF.